This T cell receptor beta chain was obtained from a study of identical twins. Whole-study results and caveats: In drawing conclusions, the study used cross-sectional statistical analysis and did not follow the same donors.

The cDNA had a unique molecular identifier and a template-switch universal primer site. TCRdb reprocessed the 5' RACE reads via MiXCR and lists one record per CDR3 protein. The sample lists under 1 million distinct CDR3 sequences, around 12% occurring once. Details on this clonotype: Its target is not known.

These sequences were also reported in another study, on yellow fever vaccine responses in identical twins.

Sequencing was carried out using PBMCs. This TCR was recovered from a young woman in good health.

The CDR3 region is CASSRTGGTSPLHF. In DNA, the CDR3 is TGTGCCAGCAGTAGGACAGGGGGCACTTCACCCCTCCACTTT. This chain links TRBV12-3 or TRBV12-4 with TRBJ1-6; TRBD1 agrees at 11 bases. CDR3 length: 14 residues. J was trimmed by 9 bases and V by 5 bases; bases with no gene match: 3.